The source of this TCR beta chain is a study of cytomegalovirus exposure and HLA in healthy donors. The table came from immunoSEQ multiplex PCR; TCRdb's copy has only in-frame clones and leaves some out. The data contain approximately 49,000 clones, 92% of them singletons. V gave up 5 bases and J gave up 0 bases; unmatched junction bases: 9. This CDR3 has 17 amino acids. Germline lookup yields CDR1 SGHVS and CDR2 FNYEAQ. The chain employs TRBV7-6 and TRBJ2-3, with 9 positions matching TRBD1. Sequenced input: PBMCs. The clonotype comes from a man between 18 and 35 years old in good health and CMV-seronegative. The CDR3 protein is CASSPGTGRFSTDTQYF. Written as DNA, the CDR3 is TGTGCCAGCAGCCCCGGGACAGGGAGATTCAGCACAGATACGCAGTATTTT.